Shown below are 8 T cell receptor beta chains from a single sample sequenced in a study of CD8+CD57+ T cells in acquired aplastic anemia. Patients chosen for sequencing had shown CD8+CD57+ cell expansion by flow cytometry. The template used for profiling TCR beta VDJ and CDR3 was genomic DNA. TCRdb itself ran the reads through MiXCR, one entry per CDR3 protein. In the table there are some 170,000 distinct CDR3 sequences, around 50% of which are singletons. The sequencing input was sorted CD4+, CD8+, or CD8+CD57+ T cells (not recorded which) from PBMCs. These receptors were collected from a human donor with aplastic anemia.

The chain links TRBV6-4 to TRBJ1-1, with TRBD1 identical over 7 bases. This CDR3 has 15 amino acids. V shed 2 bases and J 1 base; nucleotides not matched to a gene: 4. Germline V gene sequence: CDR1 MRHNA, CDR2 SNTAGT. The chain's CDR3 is CASSDPGQRNTEAFF. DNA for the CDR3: TGTGCCAGCAGTGACCCGGGACAGAGGAACACTGAAGCTTTCTTT.

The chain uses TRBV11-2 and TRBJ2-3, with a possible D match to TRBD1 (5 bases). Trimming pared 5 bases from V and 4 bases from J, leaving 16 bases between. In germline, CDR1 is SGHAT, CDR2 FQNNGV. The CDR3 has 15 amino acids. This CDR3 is CASSTIQVRPDTQYF. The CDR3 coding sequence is TGTGCCAGCAGCACCATACAGGTGAGGCCAGATACGCAGTATTTT.

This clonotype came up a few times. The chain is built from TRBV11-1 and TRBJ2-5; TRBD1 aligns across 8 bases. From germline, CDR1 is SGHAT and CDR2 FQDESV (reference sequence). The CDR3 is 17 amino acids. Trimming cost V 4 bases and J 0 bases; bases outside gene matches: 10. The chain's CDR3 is CASSSDRGLQYQETQYF. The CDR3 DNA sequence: TGTGCCAGCAGCTCCGACAGGGGATTGCAGTACCAAGAGACCCAGTACTTC.

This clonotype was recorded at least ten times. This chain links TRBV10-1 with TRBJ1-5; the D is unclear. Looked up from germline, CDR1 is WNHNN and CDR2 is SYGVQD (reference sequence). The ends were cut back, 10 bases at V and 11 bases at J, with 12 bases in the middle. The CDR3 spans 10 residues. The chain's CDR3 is CAKARMSQHF. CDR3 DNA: TGCGCCAAAGCCCGGATGTCCCAGCATTTT.

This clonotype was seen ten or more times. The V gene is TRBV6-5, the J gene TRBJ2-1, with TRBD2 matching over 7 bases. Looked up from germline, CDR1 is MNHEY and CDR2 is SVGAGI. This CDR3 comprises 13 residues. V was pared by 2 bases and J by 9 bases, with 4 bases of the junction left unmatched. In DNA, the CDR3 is TGTGCCAGCAGTTACCCCGGGGGGAGTGAGCAGTTCTTC. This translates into CASSYPGGSEQFF.

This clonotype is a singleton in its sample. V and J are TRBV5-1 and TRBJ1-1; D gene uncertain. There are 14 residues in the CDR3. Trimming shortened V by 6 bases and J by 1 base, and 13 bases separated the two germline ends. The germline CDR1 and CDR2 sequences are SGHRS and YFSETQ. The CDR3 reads CASTQNTQNTEAFF. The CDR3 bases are TGCGCCAGCACCCAGAACACCCAGAACACTGAAGCTTTCTTT.

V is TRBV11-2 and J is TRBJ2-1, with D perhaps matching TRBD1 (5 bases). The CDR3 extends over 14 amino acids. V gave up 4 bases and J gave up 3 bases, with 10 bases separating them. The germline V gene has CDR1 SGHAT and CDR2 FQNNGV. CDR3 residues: CASSSSDNYNEQFF. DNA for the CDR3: TGTGCCAGCAGCTCCTCGGACAACTACAATGAGCAGTTCTTC. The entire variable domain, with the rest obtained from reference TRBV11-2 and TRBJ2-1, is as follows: EAGVAQSPRYKIIEKRQSVAFWCNPISGHATLYWYQQILGQGPKLLIQFQNNGVVDDSQLPKDRFSAERLKGVDSTLKIQPAKLEDSAVYLCASSSSDNYNEQFFGPGTRLTVL.

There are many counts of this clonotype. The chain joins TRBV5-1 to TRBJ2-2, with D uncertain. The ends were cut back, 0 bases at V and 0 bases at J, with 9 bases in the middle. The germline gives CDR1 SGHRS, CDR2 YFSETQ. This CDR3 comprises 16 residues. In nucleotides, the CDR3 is TGCGCCAGCAGCTTGGGGGCGCGAACGAACACCGGGGAGCTGTTTTTT. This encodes CASSLGARTNTGELFF.